The rows below give T cell receptor beta chains drawn from one sample of a study of T cell responses to AZD1222 COVID-19 vaccine. Some clones are missing from TCRdb's copy, which holds only in-frame ones; the method was immunoSEQ multiplex PCR. Of about 86,000 clones detected, around 88% appear once; the ten largest clones hold about a tenth. The specimen was peripheral blood, collected on day 0 of MenACWY control vaccination. The receptors stem from an adult in good health. CDR3s include the opening cysteine and the closing phenylalanine or tryptophan. A D gene is named only where the DNA matches it firmly. Clone size appears in some rows only: once, few, many, or a class for an expanded clone.

cdr3_aa cdr3_nt j_call v_call clone_size cdr3_length d_call
CSVTEGAVGNTIYF TGCAGCGTAACGGAGGGGGCGGTTGGAAACACCATATATTTT TRBJ1-3 TRBV29-1 NA 14 TRBD1
CASSEAWGGDTQYF TGTGCCAGCAGTGAAGCGTGGGGTGGAGATACGCAGTATTTT TRBJ2-3 TRBV2 NA 14 NA
CASSKVPGGCGYTF TGTGCCAGCAGCAAAGTTCCAGGGGGTTGTGGCTACACCTTC TRBJ1-2 TRBV21-1 NA 14 NA
CASTSTTGTQPQHF TGTGCCAGCACCTCTACGACAGGGACTCAGCCCCAGCATTTT TRBJ1-5 TRBV28 NA 14 TRBD1
CASSQEPWGTGELFF TGTGCCAGCAGCCAAGAACCGTGGGGAACCGGGGAGCTGTTTTTT TRBJ2-2 TRBV3-1/TRBV3-2 once 15 NA
CASSFYGASNQPQHF TGTGCCAGCAGCTTTTATGGGGCGAGCAATCAGCCCCAGCATTTT TRBJ1-5 TRBV5-6 NA 15 NA
CASSYGTGNYGYTF TGTGCCAGCAGCTACGGGACAGGGAACTATGGCTACACCTTC TRBJ1-2 TRBV7-2 NA 14 TRBD1
CASSEPGAANGNTIYF TGTGCCAGCTCAGAGCCAGGGGCCGCTAATGGAAACACCATATATTTT TRBJ1-3 TRBV18 NA 16 NA
CASSFGSDQPQHF TGTGCCAGCAGTTTCGGCAGCGATCAGCCCCAGCATTTT TRBJ1-5 TRBV12-3/TRBV12-4 NA 13 NA
CASSPTTATYEQYF TGTGCCAGCTCACCCACGACAGCCACCTACGAGCAGTACTTC TRBJ2-7 TRBV18 once 14 NA
CASSVGQRAYEQYF TGTGCCAGCAGCGTAGGGCAACGTGCCTACGAGCAGTACTTC TRBJ2-7 TRBV9 NA 14 NA
CASARGIANYGYTF TGTGCCAGTGCCCGGGGAATAGCTAACTATGGCTACACCTTC TRBJ1-2 TRBV19 NA 14 NA
CASSEARTSGGADEQFF TGTGCCAGCAGTGAAGCGAGGACTAGCGGGGGGGCCGATGAGCAGTTCTTC TRBJ2-1 TRBV6-1 NA 17 TRBD2
CASSLRRDQETQYF TGTGCCAGCAGCTTGCGCAGGGACCAAGAGACCCAGTACTTC TRBJ2-5 TRBV5-8 NA 14 NA
CASSLVGGQANYGYTF TGTGCCAGCAGCTTAGTAGGGGGCCAAGCTAACTATGGCTACACCTTC TRBJ1-2 TRBV7-2 NA 16 TRBD1
CASSPLGVTNEKLFF TGTGCCAGCAGCCCCCTAGGGGTTACTAATGAAAAACTGTTTTTT TRBJ1-4 TRBV7-8 NA 15 NA
CASSSRDPNEKLFF TGTGCCAGCAGTTCCCGGGACCCTAATGAAAAACTGTTTTTT TRBJ1-4 TRBV27 few 14 NA
CASSSNYGYTF TGTGCCAGCAGCTCAAACTATGGCTACACCTTC TRBJ1-2 TRBV28 NA 11 NA
CATERGPDQGELFF TGTGCCACGGAGCGGGGGCCAGATCAAGGGGAGCTGTTTTTT TRBJ2-2 TRBV15 NA 14 TRBD2
CAWGAGQAYYGYTF TGTGCCTGGGGGGCGGGTCAGGCCTACTATGGCTACACCTTC TRBJ1-2 TRBV30 NA 14 NA
CASSSRDRVGYGYTF TGTGCCAGCAGCTCTCGGGACAGGGTGGGCTATGGCTACACCTTC TRBJ1-2 TRBV7-3 NA 15 TRBD1
CASTPGQPYGYTF TGTGCCAGCACCCCGGGACAGCCCTATGGCTACACCTTC TRBJ1-2 TRBV25-1 NA 13 TRBD1
CASSFPSGGAGNNEQFF TGTGCCAGCAGCTTCCCTAGCGGGGGGGCTGGGAACAATGAGCAGTTCTTC TRBJ2-1 TRBV7-6 NA 17 TRBD2
CASRLQGMGNQPQHF TGTGCCAGCAGACTTCAGGGGATGGGCAATCAGCCCCAGCATTTT TRBJ1-5 TRBV27 NA 15 NA